Reported below is one T cell receptor beta chain. The data were obtained in a study of T cells after yellow fever vaccination. Turning to the study itself: Fractions low in cell number were prepared with SMART-Seq v4 Ultra Low Input.

TCRdb analysed the 5' RACE reads with MiXCR anew, one entry per CDR3 protein. This table has about 550,000 distinct CDR3 sequences, over 15% appearing once. Trimming took 5 bases from V and 8 from J, leaving 10 bases between them. Germline V CDR1 and CDR2: WNHNN, SYGVQD (reference sequence). This CDR3 is 13 amino acids long. The rearrangement links TRBV10-1 to TRBJ1-6; D remains unclear. This specimen consisted of PBMCs, obtained 15 days after the yellow fever booster vaccination. This TCR was sampled from a young man who received the YFV17D yellow fever vaccine. CDR3 coding DNA: TGCGCCAGCAGTAAAGGCCTGGATTCACCCCTCCACTTT. Translating it yields CASSKGLDSPLHF.